Below, 21 T cell receptor beta chains from the same sample are listed, as sequenced in a study of cytomegalovirus exposure and HLA in healthy donors. Generated by immunoSEQ multiplex PCR, the TCRdb table keeps only in-frame clones and is missing some. Altogether more than 95,000 clones are present, more than 95% being singletons, with the ten largest covering about 1.7%. Sequenced: PBMCs. These receptors all come from a man aged 18 to 30 in good health and CMV-seronegative.

The rearrangement links TRBV19 to TRBJ2-7, with TRBD2 identical over 10 bases. Per germline, CDR1 LNHDA and CDR2 SQIVND (reference sequence). The V gene end was trimmed by 4 bases and the J gene end by 6 bases; junction bases not matched to a gene: 9. The CDR3 is made up of 15 amino acids. For the CDR3, the DNA is TGTGCCAGTAGTAAGCTAGCGGGAGCCCCGGGCGAGCAGTACTTC. Amino acids: CASSKLAGAPGEQYF.

Remarks on this clone: Germline and junction disagree at one end, which may indicate a read error. This rearrangement joins TRBV6-8 to TRBJ1-5; D is possibly TRBD1 (5 bases). This CDR3 spans 15 amino acids. In germline, CDR1 is MNHGY, CDR2 SAAAGT. The CDR3 sequence: CASSRGGNSNQSQHF. Written as DNA, the CDR3 is TGTGCCAGCAGCCGTGGGGGGAATAGCAATCAGTCCCAGCATTTT.

The CDR3 spells CASSQGGSADTQYF. DNA of the CDR3: TGCGCCAGCAGCCAAGGGGGCAGCGCGGATACGCAGTATTTT. The chain is built from TRBV4-3 and TRBJ2-3; a weak D match, TRBD1 (5 bases). In germline, CDR1 is LGHNA, CDR2 YSLEER. V was shortened by 1 base and J by 6 bases, with 11 bases between the two germline ends. The CDR3 loop spans 14 amino acids.

The table lists this clone with a count of one. The chain couples TRBV27 to TRBJ2-2, with 8 bases fitting TRBD2. The germline V gene has CDR1 MNHEY and CDR2 SMNVEV (reference sequence). With V trimmed by 3 bases and J by 9 bases, 12 bases remained unmatched. This CDR3 has 16 residues. Written as DNA, the CDR3 is TGTGCCAGCAGTTTTTTCCGGGAGGGCCTTTCCCGGGAGCTGTTTTTT. Translated, it gives CASSFFREGLSRELFF.

The chain carries TRBV5-6 and TRBJ2-5; TRBD1 matches 7 bases. The CDR3 runs 13 residues. Germline V lookup: CDR1 SGHDT, CDR2 YYEEEE. With V trimmed by 3 bases and J by 2 bases, 1 base remained unmatched. CDR3 loop: CASSWDSQETQYF. DNA for the CDR3: TGTGCCAGCAGCTGGGACAGTCAAGAGACCCAGTACTTC.

Here the CDR3 reads CASSTESTDTQYF. The CDR3 DNA reads as TGTGCCAGCAGCACCGAGAGCACAGATACGCAGTATTTT. V and J are TRBV25-1 and TRBJ2-3; unclear D gene. The germline V gene has CDR1 MGHDK and CDR2 SYGVNS. Trimming pared 6 bases from V and 0 bases from J, leaving 7 bases between. This CDR3 comprises 13 residues.

This rearrangement joins TRBV9 to TRBJ2-1; TRBD1 matches 9 bases. This CDR3 contains 15 residues. CDR1 SGDLS and CDR2 YYNGEE come from the germline V gene. Losses at the gene ends were 0 bases for V and 7 bases for J; bases not matched to a gene: 5. The CDR3 coding sequence is TGTGCCAGCAGCGTAGCGGGACAGGGTGGGAATGAGCAGTTCTTC. It is translated as CASSVAGQGGNEQFF. The entire variable domain, with the rest obtained from reference TRBV9 and TRBJ2-1, is as follows: DSGVTQTPKHLITATGQRVTLRCSPRSGDLSVYWYQQSLDQGLQFLIQYYNGEERAKGNILERFSAQQFPDLHSELNLSSLELGDSALYFCASSVAGQGGNEQFFGPGTRLTVL.

This clone has more than one count but fewer than ten. The genes are TRBV10-3 and TRBJ2-7; no definite D call. Germline CDR1 is ENHRY and CDR2 is SYGVKD. V lost 0 bases and J 4 bases, leaving 4 bases between the germline ends. CDR3 length: 12 residues. CDR3 coding DNA: TGTGCCATCAGTGAGTCAGAGTACGAGCAGTACTTC. This codes for CAISESEYEQYF.

This clone occurred a few times. This chain links TRBV27 with TRBJ1-2; D is possibly TRBD1 (5 bases). With 2 bases removed from V and 3 bases from J, the gap between germline ends came to 7 bases. Germline V CDR1 and CDR2: MNHEY, SMNVEV (reference sequence). CDR3 length equals 13 residues. The CDR3 nucleotides read TGTGCCAGCAGTTTAGGGGCAGACTATGGCTACACCTTC. Translated, it gives CASSLGADYGYTF.

V is TRBV7-3 and J is TRBJ2-1; no clear D. With 2 bases removed from V and 6 bases from J, the gap between germline ends came to 11 bases. Germline values: CDR1 SGHTA, CDR2 FQGTGA. CDR3 length: 14 residues. The CDR3, as DNA: TGTGCCAGCAGCTTAGGATTGACTTTCAATGAGCAGTTCTTC. This sequence encodes CASSLGLTFNEQFF.

This chain connects TRBV2 to TRBJ1-2; 10 bases agree with TRBD1. Germline V gene sequence: CDR1 SNHLY, CDR2 FYNNEI. Trimming took 6 bases from V and 4 from J; bases not matched to a gene: 5. The CDR3 covers 14 residues. CDR3 protein: CASSRDRGIYGYTF. The CDR3 DNA sequence: TGTGCCAGCAGCCGGGACAGGGGAATCTATGGCTACACCTTC.

J is TRBJ2-7 and V is TRBV9, with D perhaps TRBD2 (7 bases). Germline assignment: CDR1 SGDLS and CDR2 YYNGEE. CDR3 size: 15 residues. V was trimmed by 3 bases and J by 3 bases, leaving 16 bases between them. This CDR3 reads CASSGGGLAVYEQYF. The DNA for the CDR3 is TGTGCCAGCAGCGGAGGGGGGCTAGCGGTCTACGAGCAGTACTTC.

V gene TRBV6-5 combines with J gene TRBJ2-5, with a tentative D call TRBD2 (6 bases). The V end lost 2 bases, the J end lost 7 bases, and 14 bases lay between the germline ends. CDR1 is MNHEY, CDR2 SVGAGI, per germline. The CDR3 totals 14 residues. The CDR3 sequence is CASSYQTGVGTQYF. Here the CDR3 DNA reads TGTGCCAGCAGTTACCAAACGGGAGTGGGGACCCAGTACTTC.

The J gene is TRBJ2-2, the V gene TRBV7-9; D might be TRBD1 (5 bases). This CDR3 comprises 15 residues. Trimming removed 4 bases at V and 2 bases at J, with 11 bases between. The germline V gene encodes CDR1 SEHNR and CDR2 FQNEAQ (reference sequence). DNA for the CDR3: TGTGCCAGCAGCTGGAGACAGTATAACACCGGGGAGCTGTTTTTT. Residues: CASSWRQYNTGELFF.

The CDR3 loop reads CASSAGGNTEAFF. In DNA, the CDR3 is TGTGCCAGCAGTGCGGGGGGGAACACTGAAGCTTTCTTT. The chain has TRBV6-1 and TRBJ1-1, with a possible D match to TRBD1 (5 bases). The V end was cut by 4 bases, the J end by 1 base, with 7 bases between. This CDR3 region has 13 residues. Germline loops: CDR1 MNHNS, CDR2 SASEGT.

The chain links TRBV4-2 to TRBJ1-1, with a possible D match to TRBD1 (6 bases). Germline V gene sequence: CDR1 LGHNA, CDR2 YNFKEQ. This CDR3 comprises 15 residues. The ends were cut back, 1 base at V and 1 base at J, with 10 bases in the middle. CDR3 protein: CASSQVGTSNTEAFF. Here the CDR3 DNA reads TGTGCCAGCAGCCAAGTAGGGACATCGAACACTGAAGCTTTCTTT.

This chain uses TRBV5-1 with TRBJ2-5; 9 positions match TRBD2. The DNA end lines up better with TRBJ2-7; the J call may be wrong. Germline loops: CDR1 SGHRS, CDR2 YFSETQ. This CDR3 contains 13 residues. CDR3 coding DNA: TGCGCCAGCAGCCCGACTAGCGGTTACGAGCAGTACTTC. Its protein is CASSPTSGYEQYF.

This rearrangement joins TRBV27 to TRBJ2-1; D is unclear. Germline loops: CDR1 MNHEY, CDR2 SMNVEV (reference sequence). Trimming took 5 bases from V and 6 from J, leaving 14 bases between them. This CDR3 contains 14 residues. For the CDR3, the DNA is TGTGCCAGCAGTCTGGCGACTCTAATCAATGAGCAGTTCTTC. It yields the protein CASSLATLINEQFF.

The CDR3 DNA sequence: TGTGCCAGCAGCCGACGCCGACAGGGAACAGATACGCAGTATTTT. Translating gives CASSRRRQGTDTQYF. The chain employs TRBV7-2 and TRBJ2-3; 7 bases are shared with TRBD1. V lost 5 bases, J lost 3 bases, and 8 bases stayed unmatched. The CDR3 is 15 amino acids. Germline loops: CDR1 SGHTA, CDR2 FQGNSA. Full variable domain (outside the CDR3, taken from reference TRBV7-2 and TRBJ2-3): GAGVSQSPSNKVTEKGKDVELRCDPISGHTALYWYRQSLGQGLEFLIYFQGNSAPDKSGLPSDRFSAERTGGSVSTLTIQRTQQEDSAVYLCASSRRRQGTDTQYFGPGTRLTVL.

The gene calls are TRBV19 and TRBJ1-1, with 8 bases aligning to TRBD1. This CDR3 spans 14 amino acids. The V gene end was trimmed by 5 bases and the J gene end by 4 bases; junction bases not matched to a gene: 6. CDR1 is LNHDA and CDR2 is SQIVND in the germline V gene (reference sequence). CDR3 amino acids: CASSPSDRGTEAFF. DNA of the CDR3: TGTGCCAGTAGTCCCTCCGACAGGGGCACTGAAGCTTTCTTT.

V is TRBV2 and J is TRBJ2-3; 8 nucleotides align to TRBD2. The junction had 8 bases not matched to a gene; V was cut back by 3 bases and J by 6 bases. The CDR3 contains 15 residues. Germline CDR1 is SNHLY and CDR2 is FYNNEI. CDR3 loop: CASSEIVQRGDTQYF. The CDR3 nucleotides are TGTGCCAGCAGTGAGATAGTCCAGCGGGGGGATACGCAGTATTTT.